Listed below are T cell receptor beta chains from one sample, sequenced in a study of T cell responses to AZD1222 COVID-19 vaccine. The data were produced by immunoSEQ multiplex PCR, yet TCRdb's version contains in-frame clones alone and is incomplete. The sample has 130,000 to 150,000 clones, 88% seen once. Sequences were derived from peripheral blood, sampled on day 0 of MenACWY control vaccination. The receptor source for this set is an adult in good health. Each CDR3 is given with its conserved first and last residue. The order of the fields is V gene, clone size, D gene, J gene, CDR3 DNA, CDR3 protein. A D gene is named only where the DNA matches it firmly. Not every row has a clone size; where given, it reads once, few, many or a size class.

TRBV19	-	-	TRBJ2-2	TGTGCCAGTAGTATACTTAGCGCGAACACCGGGGAGCTGTTTTTT	CASSILSANTGELFF
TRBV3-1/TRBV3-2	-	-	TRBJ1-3	TGTGCCAGCATAGGGACGTCAGGAAACACCATATATTTT	CASIGTSGNTIYF
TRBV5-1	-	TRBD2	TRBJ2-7	TGCGCCAGCAGGAAATTAGCGGGGGGATTCTACGAGCAGTACTTC	CASRKLAGGFYEQYF
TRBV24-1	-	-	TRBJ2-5	TGTGCCACCAGTGATTCCCCGCAAGAGACCCAGTACTTC	CATSDSPQETQYF
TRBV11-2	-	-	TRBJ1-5	TGTGCCAGCAGCTTAAAGGCGGCGGGATATAGCAATCAGCCCCAGCATTTT	CASSLKAAGYSNQPQHF
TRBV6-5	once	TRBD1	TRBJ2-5	TGTGCCAGCAGTTACGCAGGGACAGGGGCCGAGACCCAGTACTTC	CASSYAGTGAETQYF
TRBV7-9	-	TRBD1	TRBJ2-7	TGTGCCAGCAGCTCTGGGACAGGGAACTACTACGAGCAGTACTTC	CASSSGTGNYYEQYF
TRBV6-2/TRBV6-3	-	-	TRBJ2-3	TGTGCCAGCAGTGATCCCGGGCGGGGCACAGATACGCAGTATTTT	CASSDPGRGTDTQYF
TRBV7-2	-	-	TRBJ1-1	TGTGCCAGCAGCTTAACGGTCTCCGGAATGAACACTGAAGCTTTCTTT	CASSLTVSGMNTEAFF
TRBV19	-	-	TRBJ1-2	TGTGCCAGTAGTATTGGTACAGGCCAACCACCCATTTGGTCAGATGGCTACACCTTC	CASSIGTGQPPIWSDGYTF
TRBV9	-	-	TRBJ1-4	TGTGCTAGCGGCCCAACTAATGAAAAACTGTTTTTT	CASGPTNEKLFF
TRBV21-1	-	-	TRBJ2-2	TGTGCCAGCAGCCGTCGCGGGAGACTCGCCGGGGAGCTGTTTTTT	CASSRRGRLAGELFF
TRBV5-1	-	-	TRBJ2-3	TGCGCCAGCAGCTTTGGTCAGGGGACGGATACGCAGTATTTT	CASSFGQGTDTQYF
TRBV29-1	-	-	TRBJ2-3	TGCAGCGTTGAAGATAGGACTTCCCGACCCGATACGCAGTATTTT	CSVEDRTSRPDTQYF
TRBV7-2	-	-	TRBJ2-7	TGTGCCAGCAGCTTCGACAGTCCCCGCTACTCCTACGAGCAGTACTTC	CASSFDSPRYSYEQYF
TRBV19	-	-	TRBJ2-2	TGTGCCAGTAGTACTCCGGGACGGATAACCGGGGAGCTGTTTTTT	CASSTPGRITGELFF
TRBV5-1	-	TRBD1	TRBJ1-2	TGCGCCAGCAGCCTGACAGGGGGCAACTATGGCTACACCTTC	CASSLTGGNYGYTF
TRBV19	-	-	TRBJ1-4	TGTGCCAGTAGTATGAGGGACCTCAATGAAAAACTGTTTTTT	CASSMRDLNEKLFF
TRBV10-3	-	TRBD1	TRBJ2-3	TGTGCCATCAGTGAGGGGGACAGGGGACCAGATACGCAGTATTTT	CAISEGDRGPDTQYF
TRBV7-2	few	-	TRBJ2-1	TGTGCCAGCAGCTTAGCCGGTGGAGGGAATGAGCAGTTCTTC	CASSLAGGGNEQFF
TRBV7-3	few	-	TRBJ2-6	TGTGCCAGCAGCTTAGTGGGGACTGGGGCCAACGTCCTGACTTTC	CASSLVGTGANVLTF